These 15 T cell receptor beta chains share one sample of origin, sequenced in a study of breast tumors, draining lymph nodes, adjacent tissues. Breast cancer patients provided tissue from their axillary draining lymph nodes. Each CDR3 protein gets one entry after TCRdb re-called the multiplex PCR reads with MiXCR. Among about 230,000 distinct CDR3 sequences listed, about 34% were seen once. The sequencing input was axillary lymph node tissue. All receptors come from a female donor with breast cancer. Some clones in this sample may be carry-over from other donors' samples.

Points on this clonotype: A read error is possible here, since a much larger clone lies one base away. CDR3 coding DNA: TGTGCCGGCAGTCACTCTCAGGGGTACTATGGCTACACCTTC. Its translation: CAGSHSQGYYGYTF. The genes are TRBV6-2 or TRBV6-3 and TRBJ1-2; TRBD1 is a possible D gene (6 bases). Germline V gives CDR1 MNHEY, CDR2 SVGEGT. This CDR3 is built from 14 residues.

This clonotype occurred many times. This sequence joins TRBV2 and TRBJ2-4; no clear D. Trimming cost V 6 bases and J 0 bases, with 9 bases left between them. The CDR3 has 14 amino acids. The germline gives CDR1 SNHLY, CDR2 FYNNEI. The CDR3 sequence is CASSAELAKNIQYF. The CDR3 DNA sequence: TGTGCCAGCAGCGCCGAATTAGCCAAAAACATTCAGTACTTC.

This clonotype was recorded many times. The rearrangement uses TRBV7-2 and TRBJ2-2, with TRBD2 identical over 8 bases. Germline trimming cut 1 base from V and 5 bases from J; bases unmatched to any gene: 9. CDR1 and CDR2 (germline): SGHTA, FQGNSA. The CDR3 consists of 17 residues. For the CDR3, the DNA is TGTGCCAGCAGCTTAGGGTCCCTAGCGGGTCGTACCGGGGAGCTGTTTTTT. It codes for CASSLGSLAGRTGELFF.

This clonotype was picked up a small number of times. The chain has TRBV4-1 and TRBJ1-1; TRBD1 is a possible D gene (5 bases). V lost 0 bases and J lost 4, with 18 bases in between. The CDR3 has 17 amino acids. Germline CDR1 MGHRA, CDR2 YSYEKL. CDR3 loop: CASSQDPVAGMGTEAFF. The CDR3 DNA is TGCGCCAGCAGCCAAGATCCCGTGGCAGGGATGGGCACTGAAGCTTTCTTT.

This clonotype was counted a few times. This sequence joins TRBV12-3 or TRBV12-4 and TRBJ1-1, with D possibly TRBD1 on 6 matching bases. The V end was cut by 3 bases, the J end by 3 bases, with 14 bases between. The CDR3 runs to 15 residues. CDR3 sequence reads: CASSLGRGGHTEAFF. The DNA for the CDR3 is TGTGCCAGCAGTTTGGGCAGGGGCGGGCACACTGAAGCTTTCTTT.

This chain joins TRBV7-9 and TRBJ2-3; 10 bases are a match to TRBD1. Germline CDR1 reads SEHNR; CDR2 reads FQNEAQ (reference sequence). This CDR3 has 15 residues. The V segment lost 5 bases and the J segment 2 bases; nucleotides outside the gene matches: 4. The CDR3 reads CASSRDRGYTDTQYF. The CDR3 region has the DNA TGTGCCAGCAGCAGGGACAGGGGATACACAGATACGCAGTATTTT. Complete variable domain (other parts from reference TRBV7-9 and TRBJ2-3): DTGVSQNPRHKITKRGQNVTFRCDPISEHNRLYWYRQTLGQGPEFLTYFQNEAQLEKSRLLSDRFSAERPKGSFSTLEIQRTEQGDSAMYLCASSRDRGYTDTQYFGPGTRLTVL.

The rearrangement joins TRBV10-2 to TRBJ1-6; the D is unclear. V gave up 6 bases and J gave up 5 bases, with 8 bases separating them. CDR1 is WSHSY and CDR2 is SAAADI in the germline V gene. The CDR3 extends over 13 amino acids. CDR3 in amino acids: CASSDDDNSPLHF. For the CDR3, the DNA is TGCGCCAGCAGCGACGATGATAATTCACCCCTCCACTTT.

This clonotype was recorded many times. The J gene is TRBJ2-2, the V gene TRBV11-2; 8 bases are a match to TRBD1. Germline values: CDR1 SGHAT, CDR2 FQNNGV. The CDR3 sequence is 15 residues long. J gave up 2 bases and V 4 bases, and 3 bases lay outside the gene matches. CDR3 nucleotide sequence: TGTGCCAGCAGCTCCAGGGGGCGAAACACCGGGGAGCTGTTTTTT. It is translated as CASSSRGRNTGELFF.

Regarding this clonotype: This may be a read error: a much more frequent sequence differs by one nucleotide. The V call is TRBV5-6, the J call TRBJ2-2, with a possible D match to TRBD2 (6 bases). Germline values: CDR1 SGHDT, CDR2 YYEEEE. The CDR3 consists of 16 residues. The V gene lost 7 bases and the J gene lost 2 bases, with 18 bases spanning the gap. The CDR3 region has the DNA TGTGCCAGCGCCATCAAGACTAGAGATAACACCGGGGAGCTGTTTTTT. Translated, it gives CASAIKTRDNTGELFF. Full variable domain (missing parts from reference TRBV5-6 and TRBJ2-2): DAGVTQSPTHLIKTRGQQVTLRCSPKSGHDTVSWYQQALGQGPQFIFQYYEEEERQRGNFPDRFSGHQFPNYSSELNVNALLLGDSALYLCASAIKTRDNTGELFFGEGSRLTVL.

This clonotype has at least ten counts. The chain employs TRBV12-3 or TRBV12-4 and TRBJ2-7, with TRBD1 matching 9 bases. The CDR3 has 14 amino acids. V lost 6 bases, J lost 2 bases, and 5 bases stayed unmatched. In DNA form, the CDR3 reads TGTGCCAGCAGCCCGGACAGGGGAACCTACGAGCAGTACTTC. It codes for CASSPDRGTYEQYF.

This clonotype was picked up many times. The chain combines TRBV29-1 with TRBJ1-2; 12 nucleotides line up with TRBD1. This CDR3 contains 16 residues. Trimming at V came to 0 bases and at J to 2 bases, leaving 4 bases not matched to a gene. Germline CDR1 and CDR2: SQVTM and ANQGSEA. As DNA, the CDR3 is TGCAGCGTTGAAGATCGGGGACAGGGGGCGAACTATGGCTACACCTTC. This gives the protein CSVEDRGQGANYGYTF.

In regard to this clonotype: This could be a read error, since a much larger clone is one nucleotide away. The chain is built from TRBV4-2 and TRBJ1-5; D unresolved. Germline V CDR1 and CDR2: LGHNA, YNFKEQ. This CDR3 is 12 amino acids long. CDR3 in DNA: TGTGCCAGCAGCCATGTTAGTCAGCTCCAGCATTTT. Translating it yields CASSHVSQLQHF.

Ten or more counts support this clonotype. This chain uses TRBV2 with TRBJ2-4; D tentatively fits TRBD1 or TRBD2 (5 bases each). The CDR3 length is 17 residues. Trimming took 2 bases from V and 4 from J, leaving 18 bases between them. Per the germline V gene, CDR1 is SNHLY and CDR2 is FYNNEI. CDR3 DNA: TGTGCCAGCAGTGAAATTAGAAATACTAGGGGTAAAAACATTCAGTACTTC. Amino acid sequence: CASSEIRNTRGKNIQYF.

The chain recombines TRBV2 with TRBJ1-5; TRBD1 is a possible D gene (5 bases). With 4 bases removed from V and 4 bases from J, the gap between germline ends came to 20 bases. The CDR3 sequence is 17 residues long. The germline V gene has CDR1 SNHLY and CDR2 FYNNEI. CDR3 nucleotides: TGTGCCAGCAGTGCTAGGGACCCCGGAGGGGCGAATCAGCCCCAGCATTTT. Amino acid sequence: CASSARDPGGANQPQHF. Variable domain in full (rest from reference TRBV2 and TRBJ1-5): EPEVTQTPSHQVTQMGQEVILRCVPISNHLYFYWYRQILGQKVEFLVSFYNNEISEKSEIFDDQFSVERPDGSNFTLKIRSTKLEDSAMYFCASSARDPGGANQPQHFGDGTRLSIL.

This clonotype was detected ten times or more. This chain uses TRBV5-5 with TRBJ2-5; D is unresolved. Germline V gene sequence: CDR1 SGHKS, CDR2 YYEKEE (reference sequence). This CDR3 has 13 amino acids. The V end lost 0 bases, the J end lost 5 bases, and 8 bases lay between the germline ends. The CDR3 loop reads CASSLASSETQYF. The DNA for the CDR3 is TGTGCCAGCAGCTTGGCCAGTTCGGAGACCCAGTACTTC.